This T cell receptor beta chain emerged from a study of OX40 agonist ivuxolimab in advanced cancers. The ends lost 2 bases at V and 0 bases at J; junction bases unmatched: 6. The CDR3 is made up of 17 amino acids. Germline loops: CDR1 MDHEN, CDR2 SYDVKM. Study-level results: More expanded clones were found, on average, in CD8+ than in CD4+ T cells.

The protocol was immunoSEQ multiplex PCR, while the TCRdb copy is restricted to in-frame clones and leaves out a portion. The data contain approximately 160,000 clones, approximately 94% of them singletons. Details on this clone: The antigen is undetermined.

The sample in question was CD4+ or CD8+ T cells sorted from blood, obtained in a trial of the OX40 agonist ivuxolimab. This TCR was recovered from an adult with an advanced solid tumor such as melanoma, head and neck, liver or kidney cancer. The chain couples TRBV28 to TRBJ2-1; 8 bases are a match to TRBD2. This CDR3 reads CASSLGAGGFSYNEQFF. CDR3 nucleotide sequence: TGTGCCAGCAGTTTAGGGGCGGGAGGCTTCTCCTACAATGAGCAGTTCTTC.